The rows below give T cell receptor beta chains drawn from one sample of a study of CD8+ T cells in alopecia areata. Here immunoSEQ multiplex PCR was the method, and the copy in TCRdb shows in-frame clones only, minus some. The table includes approximately 140,000 clones, over 45% detected once. The sequenced sample was CD4+ T cells sorted from blood. The receptors originated from a human donor with alopecia areata. Each CDR3 is given without its conserved first and last residue.

CDR3aa: PPWQEQF
j_gene: TRBJ2-1
v_gene: TRBV29-1

CDR3aa: ASSYMGGTEAF
j_gene: TRBJ1-1
v_gene: TRBV6-5

CDR3aa: ASSGVYTDTQY
j_gene: TRBJ2-3
v_gene: TRBV7-2

CDR3aa: ASSQPTSGSPDTQY
j_gene: TRBJ2-3
v_gene: TRBV23-1

CDR3aa: ASSHQGQETQY
j_gene: TRBJ2-5
v_gene: TRBV27

CDR3aa: SASGSSRLWYEQY
j_gene: TRBJ2-7
v_gene: TRBV29-1

CDR3aa: ASSQYPFQDYEQY
j_gene: TRBJ2-7
v_gene: TRBV4-1

CDR3aa: ASSLRARHRRGDEQF
j_gene: TRBJ2-1
v_gene: TRBV7-2

CDR3aa: ASSQEGRLSYEQY
j_gene: TRBJ2-7
v_gene: TRBV4-1

CDR3aa: ASSSTLAGVENEQF
j_gene: TRBJ2-1
v_gene: TRBV6-5

CDR3aa: SVVQYEQF
j_gene: TRBJ2-1
v_gene: TRBV29-1

CDR3aa: ATSRLSEQY
j_gene: TRBJ2-7
v_gene: TRBV15

CDR3aa: SVVVFNTEAF
j_gene: TRBJ1-1
v_gene: TRBV29-1

CDR3aa: ASSPWTGRDNEQF
j_gene: TRBJ2-1
v_gene: TRBV14

CDR3aa: ASSPSSNQPQH
j_gene: TRBJ1-5
v_gene: TRBV7-2